What follows are 24 T cell receptor beta chains derived from one specimen sequenced in a study of early T cells in non-severe SARS-CoV-2 infection. TCRdb independently ran MiXCR on the 5' RACE reads; one entry per CDR3 protein. The profile shows fewer than 75,000 distinct CDR3 sequences, 20% to 25% of them singletons. Here the sequenced sample was whole blood, taken at baseline. All receptors come from an adult who was a healthcare worker with PCR-confirmed SARS-CoV-2 infection or an uninfected control (not recorded which).

This clonotype occurred a few times. The chain has TRBV14 and TRBJ1-6, with D perhaps matching TRBD1 (5 bases). Germline CDR1 is SGHDN and CDR2 is FVKESK. Trimming removed 4 bases from V and 7 bases from J, with 20 bases in between. This CDR3 is 17 amino acids long. This chain's CDR3 is CASSPIRLGAGNSPLHF. The DNA for the CDR3 is TGTGCCAGCAGCCCGATCCGATTGGGAGCAGGGAATTCACCCCTCCACTTT.

The rearrangement joins TRBV3-1 to TRBJ2-2, with D perhaps matching TRBD1 (6 bases). Germline lookup yields CDR1 LGHDT and CDR2 YNNKEL (reference sequence). The CDR3 consists of 17 residues. V lost 1 base to trimming and J lost 1 base, with 13 bases between them. CDR3 loop: CASSQGGQLRNTGELFF. In nucleotides, the CDR3 is TGTGCCAGCAGCCAAGGAGGACAGTTAAGGAACACCGGGGAGCTGTTTTTT.

This clonotype showed up just a few times. This rearrangement joins TRBV2 to TRBJ2-5; 10 bases are a match to TRBD2. With V trimmed by 2 bases and J by 7 bases, 10 bases remained unmatched. Looked up from germline, CDR1 is SNHLY and CDR2 is FYNNEI. CDR3 size: 16 residues. CDR3 loop: CASSEKRTSGPGTQYF. CDR3 sequence (DNA): TGTGCCAGCAGTGAAAAGCGGACTAGCGGACCGGGGACCCAGTACTTC.

The chain combines TRBV7-9 with TRBJ1-1; D ambiguous. This CDR3 has 12 residues. The V and J ends lost 2 bases and 10 bases respectively, with 11 bases between them. Germline CDR1 and CDR2: SEHNR and FQNEAQ (reference sequence). CDR3 DNA: TGTGCCAGCAGCTTAAGTAGGGAGGCAGCTTTCTTT. Protein product: CASSLSREAAFF.

This clonotype was picked up one time. The V gene is TRBV13, the J gene TRBJ1-1; TRBD1 agrees at 7 bases. Looked up from germline, CDR1 is PRHDT and CDR2 is FYEKMQ (reference sequence). V lost 4 bases to trimming and J lost 6 bases; unmatched junction nucleotides: 8. This CDR3 comprises 14 residues. CDR3 nucleotide sequence: TGTGCCAGCAGCTCGTACAGGGGCGAGGCTGAAGCTTTCTTT. This gives the protein CASSSYRGEAEAFF.

This clonotype occurred many times. The rearrangement uses TRBV14 and TRBJ2-1; D tentatively reads TRBD1 or TRBD2 (6 bases each). V was shortened by 0 bases and J by 1 base, with 16 bases between the two germline ends. There are 18 residues in the CDR3. Germline-derived CDR1 and CDR2 are SGHDN and FVKESK. This chain's CDR3 is CASSQDSYRGGSYNEQFF. For the CDR3, the DNA is TGTGCCAGCAGCCAAGATTCCTATCGAGGGGGGTCCTACAATGAGCAGTTCTTC.

In its sample, this clonotype was seen many times. This rearrangement joins TRBV6-5 to TRBJ1-6, with 7 bases matching TRBD1. The CDR3 runs 16 residues. V lost 2 bases to trimming and J lost 7 bases; unmatched junction nucleotides: 8. From germline, CDR1 is MNHEY and CDR2 SVGAGI. CDR3: CASSYDRQGLNSPLHF. CDR3 nucleotide sequence: TGTGCCAGCAGTTACGACCGACAGGGACTCAATTCACCCCTCCACTTT.

This sequence joins TRBV2 and TRBJ2-7, with TRBD1 identical over 10 bases. This CDR3 is 15 amino acids long. J was trimmed by 2 bases and V by 4 bases; bases with no gene match: 5. Germline V gives CDR1 SNHLY, CDR2 FYNNEI. CDR3 in amino acids: CASSAGTGDTYEQYF. The CDR3 bases are TGTGCCAGCAGTGCCGGGACAGGGGATACCTACGAGCAGTACTTC.

CDR3 region: CASSPTSGEYNEQFF. CDR3 sequence (DNA): TGTGCCAGCAGCCCGACTAGCGGGGAGTACAATGAGCAGTTCTTC. This rearrangement joins TRBV5-4 to TRBJ2-1; TRBD2 aligns across 11 bases. V was clipped by 4 bases and J by 4 bases; unmatched bases: 4. From germline, CDR1 is SGHNT and CDR2 YYREEE (reference sequence). The CDR3 runs 15 residues. The full variable domain, rest sourced from reference TRBV5-4 and TRBJ2-1, is ETGVTQSPTHLIKTRGQQVTLRCSSQSGHNTVSWYQQALGQGPQFIFQYYREEENGRGNFPPRFSGLQFPNYSSELNVNALELDDSALYLCASSPTSGEYNEQFFGPGTRLTVL.

This clonotype was detected a few times. The chain joins TRBV6-2 or TRBV6-3 to TRBJ2-7; 7 bases map to TRBD1. The CDR3 has 15 amino acids. CDR1 MNHEY and CDR2 SVGEGT come from the germline V gene. J lost 1 base, V lost 8 bases, and 11 bases had no gene match. The CDR3 DNA is TGTGCCAGCGATGAGACAAGGGGGCCGTCCTACGAGCAGTACTTC. Protein sequence: CASDETRGPSYEQYF.

This clonotype was seen a few times. The chain links TRBV20-1 to TRBJ2-7; D could derive from TRBD1 or TRBD2 (5 bases each). The CDR3 contains 14 residues. V was trimmed by 5 bases and J by 4 bases, leaving 18 bases between them. Germline V CDR1 and CDR2: DFQATT, SNEGSKA (reference sequence). For the CDR3, the DNA is TGCAGTGCTGTCAGTGGGGACCGAAGTTACGAGCAGTACTTC. It encodes CSAVSGDRSYEQYF.

This sequence joins TRBV20-1 and TRBJ2-5; 8 nucleotides agree with TRBD2. V trimming: 1 base; J trimming: 9 bases; junction bases outside the gene matches: 7. This CDR3 is 13 amino acids long. Germline CDR1 reads DFQATT; CDR2 reads SNEGSKA (reference sequence). The CDR3 sequence: CSARGGLAAAQYF. The CDR3, as DNA: TGCAGTGCTAGAGGTGGACTAGCAGCGGCCCAGTACTTC.

This clonotype was found a few times. The chain joins TRBV5-6 to TRBJ2-3, with a tentative D call TRBD2 (6 bases). The CDR3 contains 14 residues. Between the trimmed V and J ends, which lost 0 bases and 2 bases, there was a span of 7 bases. Per the germline V gene, CDR1 is SGHDT and CDR2 is YYEEEE. The CDR3 region has the DNA TGTGCCAGCAGCTTGGGGACTATCACAGATACGCAGTATTTT. It encodes CASSLGTITDTQYF.

In this sample, this clonotype turned up a few times. V gene TRBV10-3 combines with J gene TRBJ2-2; 7 bases map to TRBD1. The CDR3 loop spans 14 amino acids. Looked up from germline, CDR1 is ENHRY and CDR2 is SYGVKD. The ends lost 9 bases at V and 2 bases at J; junction bases unmatched: 6. CDR3 in DNA: TGTGCCATACCCGGGGACAGAAACACCGGGGAGCTGTTTTTT. As protein: CAIPGDRNTGELFF.

The rearrangement joins TRBV5-1 to TRBJ2-7, with 8 bases identical to TRBD1. Germline CDR1 and CDR2: SGHRS and YFSETQ. The CDR3 totals 15 residues. V shed 3 bases and J 7 bases; nucleotides not matched to a gene: 12. The CDR3 reads CASSSVGDRSSEQYF. Here the CDR3 DNA reads TGCGCCAGCAGCTCCGTCGGGGACAGGTCCTCTGAGCAGTACTTC.

A few counts support this clonotype. The chain couples TRBV5-5 to TRBJ2-1; the D gene could be TRBD1 or TRBD2 (6 bases each). This CDR3 contains 15 residues. Germline V gene lookup returns CDR1 SGHKS and CDR2 YYEKEE (reference sequence). V was clipped by 3 bases and J by 8 bases, with 18 bases between them. The CDR3 region has the DNA TGTGCCAGCAGCTCCAGGGGAGGTGAGGGGGATGAGCAGTTCTTC. It codes for CASSSRGGEGDEQFF.

The chain employs TRBV11-2 and TRBJ2-2; D might be TRBD1 or TRBD2, each matching 6 bases. Germline CDR1 reads SGHAT; CDR2 reads FQNNGV. The CDR3 sequence is 15 residues long. Trimming took off 5 bases at V and 4 bases at J, with 14 bases between the two ends. CDR3 sequence: CASSTRRGGTGELFF. Written as DNA, the CDR3 is TGTGCCAGCAGCACCCGCAGGGGAGGCACCGGGGAGCTGTTTTTT.

This clonotype was detected ten times or more. The chain couples TRBV19 to TRBJ1-5; D gene uncertain. V was clipped by 5 bases and J by 2 bases, with 13 bases between them. This CDR3 has 15 residues. The germline gives CDR1 LNHDA, CDR2 SQIVND (reference sequence). The CDR3 here is CASSEDRGRNQPQHF. The CDR3 DNA is TGTGCCAGTAGTGAGGATCGAGGACGCAATCAGCCCCAGCATTTT.

This clonotype came up a few times. The rearrangement uses TRBV7-9 and TRBJ2-7; D gene uncertain. The CDR3 spans 12 residues. The germline V gene encodes CDR1 SEHNR and CDR2 FQNEAQ (reference sequence). Trimming took 7 bases from V and 0 from J, leaving 7 bases between them. CDR3 in DNA: TGTGCCAGCAACGGGCCCTCCTACGAGCAGTACTTC. This sequence encodes CASNGPSYEQYF.

The J gene is TRBJ1-1, the V gene TRBV7-9, with D possibly TRBD1 on 5 matching bases. This CDR3 has 14 amino acids. The germline gives CDR1 SEHNR, CDR2 FQNEAQ (reference sequence). The V end was cut by 3 bases, the J end by 4 bases, with 12 bases between. CDR3 amino acids: CASSFEAGGTEAFF. As DNA, the CDR3 is TGTGCCAGCAGCTTTGAGGCGGGGGGCACTGAAGCTTTCTTT.

This clonotype came up a few times. CDR3 sequence: CASSFRASQETQYF. As DNA, the CDR3 is TGTGCCAGCAGCTTCCGTGCCAGTCAAGAGACCCAGTACTTC. The V call is TRBV5-4, the J call TRBJ2-5; D unclear. Trimming took off 2 bases at V and 2 bases at J, with 10 bases between the two ends. The CDR3 spans 14 residues. The V gene's germline CDR1 is SGHNT and CDR2 YYREEE (reference sequence).

V gene TRBV6-1 combines with J gene TRBJ2-5, with 11 bases that match TRBD2. The germline V gene encodes CDR1 MNHNS and CDR2 SASEGT. The CDR3 has 15 residues. V lost 7 bases to trimming and J lost 2 bases; unmatched junction nucleotides: 6. CDR3 DNA: TGTGCCAGCACAACTAGCGGGGGATCACAAGAGACCCAGTACTTC. It yields the protein CASTTSGGSQETQYF.

The J gene is TRBJ2-7, the V gene TRBV20-1, with 7 bases identical to TRBD1. The ends lost 0 bases at V and 5 bases at J; junction bases unmatched: 10. Germline-derived CDR1 and CDR2 are DFQATT and SNEGSKA (reference sequence). The CDR3 covers 15 residues. The CDR3 DNA reads as TGCAGTGCTAGAGACCCAGGGACAGCTTTCCACGAGCAGTACTTC. Translated: CSARDPGTAFHEQYF.

For this clonotype: One junction end does not reproduce the germline sequence, and a read error may be involved. This chain uses TRBV11-3 with TRBJ1-1; no reliable D call. Germline V gene sequence: CDR1 SGHNT, CDR2 YENEEA. The CDR3 is 13 amino acids. The CDR3: CASSLYSNTEVFF. The CDR3 DNA reads as TGTGCCAGCAGCTTATATTCGAACACTGAAGTTTTCTTT.